This T cell receptor (beta chain) stems from a study of glioma-infiltrating T cells after dendritic cell vaccination. Study-level findings and limits: Longer survival after dendritic cell vaccination followed higher pretreatment TIL content. Few patients contributed both blood and tumor specimens.

Described time point: after dendritic cell vaccination, including at tumor progression/relapse. Selection required adequate fresh-frozen tumor tissue plus more than two years' survival data. No glioblastoma patient carried an isocitrate dehydrogenase mutation. With respect to this clone: The antigen is unknown.

V lost 0 bases and J lost 5, with 14 bases in between. This CDR3 has 16 residues. Germline lookup yields CDR1 SGHRS and CDR2 YFSETQ. The repertoire was sequenced with immunoSEQ multiplex PCR; TCRdb's copy has only in-frame clones and lacks some. The sample yields tens of thousands of clones, approximately 81% seen once. The chain uses TRBV5-1 and TRBJ2-2, with TRBD1 as a possible D gene (5 bases). The sequenced sample was blood, obtained after dendritic cell vaccination. This clonotype originated in a human donor with glioblastoma. The CDR3 spells CASSLGFQGRTGELFF. Written as DNA, the CDR3 is TGCGCCAGCAGCTTGGGTTTCCAGGGTAGGACCGGGGAGCTGTTTTTT.